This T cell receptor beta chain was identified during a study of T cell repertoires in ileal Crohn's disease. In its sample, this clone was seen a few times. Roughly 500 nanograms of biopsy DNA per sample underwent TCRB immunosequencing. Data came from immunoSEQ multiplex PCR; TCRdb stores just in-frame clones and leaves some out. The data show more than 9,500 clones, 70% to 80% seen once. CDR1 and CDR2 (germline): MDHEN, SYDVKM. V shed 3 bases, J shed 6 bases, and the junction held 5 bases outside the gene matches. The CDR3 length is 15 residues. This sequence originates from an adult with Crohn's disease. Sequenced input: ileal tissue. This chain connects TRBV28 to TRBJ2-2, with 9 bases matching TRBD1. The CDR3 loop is CASSLGTGWSGELFF. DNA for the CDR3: TGTGCCAGCAGTTTGGGGACAGGGTGGTCCGGGGAGCTGTTTTTT.